This T cell receptor (beta chain) originates from a study of identical twins. Concerning this clonotype: Antigen unknown.

No donor was unhealthy or non-Caucasian. Study outcomes and limitations: One should note that invariant MAIT and iNKT cells could partly confound zero-insertion analyses. Insertions were fewer in abundant cord blood beta clonotypes, whereas memory repertoires showed none of this pattern.

J was trimmed by 5 bases and V by 2 bases; bases with no gene match: 5. The CDR3 contains 14 residues. Germline CDR1 MNHNY, CDR2 SVGAGI (reference sequence). A universal primer site came from template switching; cDNA carried unique molecular identifiers. TCRdb called the 5' RACE reads again in MiXCR, with one record for every CDR3 protein. The sample records 1.5 million to 2 million distinct CDR3 sequences, 25% to 35% being singletons. The chain links TRBV6-6 to TRBJ2-5; 7 positions match TRBD2. Sequencing used cord blood. The TCR comes from a newborn girl in good health. CDR3 sequence (DNA): TGTGCCAGCAGTTACGGGACTATGGGCGAGACCCAGTACTTC. This codes for CASSYGTMGETQYF.